This T cell receptor beta chain was observed in a study of T cell responses to AZD1222 COVID-19 vaccine. Overall study findings and caveats: The reported proportion of spike-specific TCRs targeting unmutated variant regions was nearly half. The number of AZD1222 recipients seropositive at baseline was only six. Most donors were white British and more were female, and clonal diversity was possibly underestimated.

V gave up 5 bases and J gave up 2 bases, with 9 bases separating them. The length of the CDR3 is 13 residues. The V gene's germline CDR1 is KGHDR and CDR2 SFDVKD. Assay used: immunoSEQ multiplex PCR; TCRdb lists only in-frame clones, some missing. The table includes about 150,000 clones, more than 75% detected once. Worth noting for this clone: What it binds is not known.

The V gene is TRBV24-1, the J gene TRBJ2-7; unclear D gene. The sequence was collected from an adult who received the AZD1222 COVID-19 vaccine. Sequenced material: peripheral blood, taken 28 days after the second AZD1222 dose. CDR3 protein: CATSAPTAYEQYF. CDR3 nucleotides: TGTGCCACCAGTGCTCCTACAGCCTACGAGCAGTACTTC.